This T cell receptor beta chain is from a study of graft-versus-host responses after intestinal transplantation (dated by TCRdb to about 2021). For context, the study as a whole: The transplants that recipients got were multivisceral, liver-intestinal, or isolated intestinal. Bulk TCR-beta CDR3 sequencing was used to track graft-versus-host and host-versus-graft alloreactive T cell clones in the graft, circulation and bone marrow after intestinal transplantation. Alloreactive clones were identified by sequencing pre-transplant mixed lymphocyte reaction products and comparing these products with unstimulated pre-transplant donor and recipient T cells. All recipients received anti-thymocyte globulin induction followed by maintenance tacrolimus and steroids for around 3 years. Donor T cell macrochimerism was defined as a peak of at least 4% donor T cells among recipient peripheral blood mononuclear cells. Samples from a few later patients were sequenced in-house on an Illumina MiSeq with MiXCR processing rather than by the commercial service. A cohort of about two dozen intestinal transplant recipients, including one retransplant, was enrolled, and 3 patients lacking pretransplant specimens were excluded.

Library construction relied on the immunoSEQ multiplex PCR assay. For most patients, genomic DNA was subjected to high-throughput TCR-beta CDR3 sequencing by Adaptive Biotechnologies. The authors' analysis ran thus. Adaptive's ImmunoSEQ software was the source of the TCR sequencing data for 15 to 20 patients, while a few other patients were processed with MiXCR and VDJtools. CDR3 nucleotide sequences shared by donor and recipient were removed because the origin of these sequences could not be assigned. To count as alloreactive, a clone needed at least 2-fold expansion over unstimulated cells and a minimum CFSE-low frequency of 0.002% (template counts) or 0.001% (read counts). Mappable clones were those detected in sequenced pre-transplant spleen, lymph node, or MLR CFSE-low populations of the donor or recipient. The cumulative frequency of alloreactive clones was calculated as a percentage of all sequences, weighted by copy number. Imported from immuneACCESS, the table was reduced by TCRdb to in-frame sequences with V and J called. These copies leave out some clones; in studies compared against another copy, an unresolved V gene accounts for under half, and the cause of the remainder is not known. That table furnishes V, J and clone size, whereas the DNA furnished D and trimming. The sample table holds around 18,000 clones, of which more than 85% were seen once. The ten largest make up 0.65% to 1% of the sample.

A note on this clone: The antigen it binds to is not known. No base-level quality is on record; no much larger clone is a single base apart.

The junction shows trimming of 10 bases on V and 2 bases on J, and the gene matches do not reach 11 bases of it. Taken from cysteine to phenylalanine, the CDR3 has 14 residues. CDR3 DNA only is kept here, 42 bases in frame from base 1. The germline V gene provides CDR1 MDHEN and CDR2 SYDVKM. What the research found in general, with its limitations: High GvH to HvG T cell clonal ratios were observed in the allografts of patients with donor T cell macrochimerism. The conclusions were limited by the relatively low number and heterogeneity of the intestinal transplant patients. Early after transplant, peak levels of circulating GvH clones were found to be associated with declines in HvG clones. GvH clones turned up in recipient bone marrow, with some appearing earlier in ileal mucosa or blood, a pattern consistent with an intestinal mucosal origin.

Blood samples were collected up to 4 times in the first month after transplant and then at least monthly when available. This receptor chain uses TRBV28 and TRBJ2-7; 7 bases in the middle match TRBD1. Material: PBMCs, obtained 23 days after intestinal transplant. The clonotype originates from a human patient who received an intestinal transplant, so some T cells may come from the graft donor. For the CDR3, the sequence is CAIKQAGTAYEQYF. In nucleotides, the sequence is TGTGCCATCAAGCAAGCCGGGACAGCCTACGAGCAGTACTTC.